The rows below give T cell receptor beta chains drawn from one sample of a study of identical twins. TCRdb reprocessed the 5' RACE reads with MiXCR, giving one entry per CDR3 protein. The sample holds about 890,000 distinct CDR3 sequences, approximately 13% seen once. The same specimen was also included in a second study, on yellow fever vaccine responses in identical twins.

Material: PBMCs. The receptors stem from a woman aged 18-29 years in good health. CDR3s include the opening cysteine and the closing phenylalanine or tryptophan. Fields, in order: J gene, clone size, D gene, V gene, CDR3 DNA, CDR3 protein. D genes are given only for firm matches. Rows give clone size only sometimes, using once, few, many, or a class for an expanded clone.

>TRBJ2-7|many|TRBD1|TRBV12-3/TRBV12-4
TGTGCCAGCAGTTTGGTGGACAGGGGCCACGAGCAGTACTTC
CASSLVDRGHEQYF
>TRBJ2-3|-|TRBD2|TRBV4-1
TGCGCCAGCAGCCAAGTCGGGGCGGGGGGCCATCACCTTGGGGATACGCAGTATTTT
CASSQVGAGGHHLGDTQYF
>TRBJ2-7|many|-|TRBV5-1
TGCGCCAGCAGCCCTTCCGGTCGGTGGAACAGCTACGAGCAGTACTTC
CASSPSGRWNSYEQYF
>TRBJ2-3|-|-|TRBV4-1
TGCGCCAGCAGCCCGGGCGGTTTGAACACAGATACGCAGTATTTT
CASSPGGLNTDTQYF
>TRBJ1-2|few|TRBD1|TRBV2
TGTGCCAGCCTTCCGTTTAGGACAGGCAGCTATGGCTACACCTTC
CASLPFRTGSYGYTF
>TRBJ1-3|-|-|TRBV9
TGTGCCAGCAGCCCCGTTTTTCGGCAGGGGACTAACTCTGGAAACACCATATATTTT
CASSPVFRQGTNSGNTIYF
>TRBJ2-5|-|-|TRBV24-1
TGTGCCACCAGTGATTGGGGGGCAGGAGATAACCAAGAGACCCAGTACTTC
CATSDWGAGDNQETQYF
>TRBJ2-2|-|TRBD1|TRBV19
TGTGCCAGTAGGCGAAGCAGGGGGCTTGGCGGGGAGCTGTTTTTT
CASRRSRGLGGELFF
>TRBJ2-1|few|TRBD2|TRBV7-2
TGTGCCAGCAGCTTAGTTAGCGGGGGGAACAATGAGCAGTTCTTC
CASSLVSGGNNEQFF
>TRBJ2-2|-|-|TRBV20-1
TGCAGTGCTAGACGCAGGGAGACCGGGGAGCTGTTTTTT
CSARRRETGELFF
>TRBJ2-7|many|-|TRBV20-1
TGCAGTGCTAGAGATAGTGACCACTACGAGCAGTACTTC
CSARDSDHYEQYF
>TRBJ1-5|many|-|TRBV12-3/TRBV12-4
TGTGCCAGCAGTTTAGGGCATAGCAATCAGCCCCAGCATTTT
CASSLGHSNQPQHF
>TRBJ2-3|-|-|TRBV6-5
TGTGCCAGCAGTTACGGCCCCTACACAGATACGCAGTATTTT
CASSYGPYTDTQYF
>TRBJ1-1|few|-|TRBV6-1
TGTGCCAGCACCGGGGGGGGATCTGAAGCTTTCTTT
CASTGGGSEAFF
>TRBJ1-2|few|-|TRBV5-1
TGCGCCAGCAGCTTGGGACAGGAGGCCTTCTATGGCTACACCTTC
CASSLGQEAFYGYTF
>TRBJ2-1|many|TRBD1|TRBV19
TGTGCCAGTAGGAGACAGGGCGGGAATGAGCAGTTCTTC
CASRRQGGNEQFF
>TRBJ2-2|few|-|TRBV5-1
TGCGCCAGCATGTCCAGCGGGTCCACAACCGGGGAGCTGTTTTTT
CASMSSGSTTGELFF
>TRBJ2-1|few|-|TRBV24-1
TGTGCCACCAGTGATCTGTACTCTAATGAGCAGTTCTTC
CATSDLYSNEQFF
>TRBJ2-7|many|-|TRBV25-1
TGTGCCAGCCAAGACCCAGCGAGACCCTACGAGCAGTACTTC
CASQDPARPYEQYF
>TRBJ1-5|-|TRBD1|TRBV10-3
TGTGCCACACGACAGGGGTCTAGCAATCAGCCCCAGCATTTT
CATRQGSSNQPQHF
>TRBJ1-1|few|-|TRBV20-1
TGCAGTGCTTCTCGGGACAAAATCATGAACACTGAAGCTTTCTTT
CSASRDKIMNTEAFF
>TRBJ1-1|few|TRBD1|TRBV10-3
TGTGCCATCAGGATGGAGGGGGCGGTGGCTTTCTTT
CAIRMEGAVAFF
>TRBJ2-6|once|-|TRBV18
TGTGCCAGCTCACCGGGGGTCACTGGGGCCAACGTCCTGACTTTC
CASSPGVTGANVLTF
>TRBJ2-3|few|TRBD2|TRBV3-1
TGTGCCAGCAGCCCCCCTCCGGGACTAGCGAACACAGATACGCAGTATTTT
CASSPPPGLANTDTQYF